The 6 T cell receptor beta chains below come from one sample, sequenced in a study of control samples from healthy donors and cancer patients. The method was immunoSEQ multiplex PCR; TCRdb's version includes in-frame clones alone and lacks a portion of them. The sample includes tens of thousands of clones, around 85% of them seen just once. Sequenced sample: PBMCs. These receptors all come from a woman aged 45-59 years with lung cancer.

The chain employs TRBV6-6 and TRBJ1-6; D is unclear. V lost 6 bases and J 0 bases, leaving 6 bases between the germline ends. The CDR3 is 14 amino acids. Germline V gene data show CDR1 as MNHNY and CDR2 as SVGAGI (reference sequence). In DNA, the CDR3 is TGTGCCAGCAGCGGAAGCTCCTATAATTCACCCCTCCACTTT. Translation: CASSGSSYNSPLHF.

By sample share, this clone is medium-sized (0.01 to 0.1%). The CDR3 spells CASKDVTQGYGYTF. The DNA of the CDR3 is TGTGCCAGCAAAGACGTGACCCAGGGGTATGGCTACACCTTC. This chain uses TRBV28 with TRBJ1-2, with a weak D call TRBD1 (6 bases). CDR3 size: 14 residues. Trimming pared 7 bases from V and 5 bases from J, leaving 17 bases between. Germline CDR1 reads MDHEN; CDR2 reads SYDVKM.

This chain joins TRBV6-6 and TRBJ1-5, with a tentative D call TRBD1 (5 bases). CDR1 and CDR2 (germline): MNHNY, SVGAGI (reference sequence). CDR3 size: 14 residues. With 7 bases removed from V and 9 bases from J, the gap between germline ends came to 19 bases. The CDR3 reads CASTTAQGEPPQHF. The CDR3 DNA reads as TGTGCCAGCACCACCGCTCAGGGTGAGCCGCCCCAGCATTTT.

This clone was detected once. The chain employs TRBV30 and TRBJ1-4; D remains unclear. V lost 0 bases and J lost 8, with 13 bases in between. Per germline, CDR1 GTSNPN and CDR2 SVGIG (reference sequence). This CDR3 spans 14 amino acids. In nucleotides, the CDR3 is TGTGCCTGGAGTGTAAAGGCCGAAAGCGAAAAACTGTTTTTT. Its protein product is CAWSVKAESEKLFF. Looking up the rest from reference TRBV30 and TRBJ1-4 gives the full variable domain: SQTIHQWPATLVQPVGSPLSLECTVEGTSNPNLYWYRQAAGRGLQLLFYSVGIGQISSEVPQNLSASRPQDRQFILSSKKLLLSDSGFYLCAWSVKAESEKLFFGSGTQLSVL.

The table lists this clone with a count of one. This chain uses TRBV7-8 with TRBJ1-1; D not certain. V lost 2 bases, J lost 1 base, and 14 bases lay in between. CDR1 and CDR2 from the germline V gene are SGHVS and FQNEAQ. The CDR3 length is 16 residues. CDR3 sequence reads: CASSLTRRGSNTEAFF. For the CDR3, the DNA is TGTGCCAGCAGCTTAACGAGGAGAGGGTCGAACACTGAAGCTTTCTTT.

The chain is built from TRBV6-2 or TRBV6-3 and TRBJ2-7; D is unresolved. V dropped 2 bases and J dropped 6 bases, with 14 bases sitting between them. This CDR3 has 14 residues. Germline V gene sequence: CDR1 MNHEY, CDR2 SVGEGT. The CDR3, as DNA: TGTGCCAGCAGTTACAAGATCGGATACGGCGAGCAGTACTTC. Encoded protein: CASSYKIGYGEQYF.